These 27 T cell receptor beta chains originate from one sample sequenced in a study of human T cells and chemical hapten exposure. The time point was: pre-sensitization, week 0. The sample's treatment: therapeutic diphenylcyclopropenone sensitization with weekly scalp DPC. Unseparated into fractions, whole blood served as the source from which total RNA was extracted. TCRdb ran MiXCR on the RACE reads and lists one entry per CDR3 protein. The table has roughly 56,000 distinct CDR3 sequences, 8.5% to 10% seen once. The sequencing used whole blood, collected in connection with sensitization to the hapten diphenylcyclopropenone (DPC). The source of these receptors is a woman under 40 with alopecia areata. Some clones in this sample may be carry-over from other donors' samples.

This clonotype was observed at least ten times. J is TRBJ1-2 and V is TRBV10-3, with 7 positions matching TRBD1. The CDR3 spans 12 residues. Germline V gene lookup returns CDR1 ENHRY and CDR2 SYGVKD. Trimming at V came to 4 bases and at J to 8 bases, leaving 4 bases not matched to a gene. This chain's CDR3 is CAISVTGDGYTF. CDR3 sequence (DNA): TGTGCCATCAGTGTAACAGGGGACGGCTACACCTTC.

CDR3 region: CSARDPRLVGDSFNEQFF. CDR3 in DNA: TGCAGTGCTAGAGACCCCCGTCTTGTAGGGGACTCTTTCAATGAGCAGTTCTTC. The chain is built from TRBV20-1 and TRBJ2-1, with a weak D call TRBD2 (6 bases). The CDR3 is 18 residues long. Looked up from germline, CDR1 is DFQATT and CDR2 is SNEGSKA (reference sequence). V dropped 0 bases and J dropped 6 bases, with 24 bases sitting between them.

This clonotype was recorded a few times. The chain combines TRBV4-1 with TRBJ2-7; tentatively, D is TRBD1 or TRBD2 (6 bases each). There are 14 residues in the CDR3. Per germline, CDR1 MGHRA and CDR2 YSYEKL. Trimming took off 3 bases at V and 4 bases at J, with 13 bases between the two ends. The CDR3: CASSHGPGAYEQYF. The CDR3 nucleotides read TGCGCCAGCAGCCATGGTCCGGGGGCTTACGAGCAGTACTTC.

This clonotype was counted many times. The chain joins TRBV30 to TRBJ1-2; 9 positions match TRBD1. The CDR3 contains 13 residues. V lost 3 bases, J lost 8 bases, and 7 bases stayed unmatched. Germline V gene lookup returns CDR1 GTSNPN and CDR2 SVGIG (reference sequence). The CDR3 here is CAWRRTGGLGYTF. The CDR3 DNA follows: TGTGCCTGGAGGCGAACAGGGGGCCTCGGCTACACCTTC. Full variable domain (remainder filled in from reference TRBV30 and TRBJ1-2): SQTIHQWPATLVQPVGSPLSLECTVEGTSNPNLYWYRQAAGRGLQLLFYSVGIGQISSEVPQNLSASRPQDRQFILSSKKLLLSDSGFYLCAWRRTGGLGYTFGSGTRLTVV.

This clonotype was seen repeatedly, ten times or more. V gene TRBV7-9 combines with J gene TRBJ2-7; D perhaps matches TRBD1 (5 bases). V lost 2 bases, J lost 2 bases, and 13 bases lay in between. Germline CDR1 reads SEHNR; CDR2 reads FQNEAQ (reference sequence). CDR3 length equals 15 residues. The CDR3 bases are TGTGCCAGCAGCTTATCGTCACAGGTCCCCTACGAGCAGTACTTC. Translated: CASSLSSQVPYEQYF.

In the case of this clonotype: Relative to the germline gene, one junction end is altered; a read error may explain this. V gene TRBV3-1 combines with J gene TRBJ1-5; the match to TRBD1 covers 10 bases. CDR3 size: 15 residues. CDR1 is LGHDT, CDR2 YNNKEL, per germline (reference sequence). Written as DNA, the CDR3 is TGTGCCAGCAGCCCCCAGACAGGGGGCAAACAGCCCCAGCATTTT. This translates into CASSPQTGGKQPQHF.

This sequence joins TRBV6-2 or TRBV6-3 and TRBJ2-5, with a weak D call TRBD2 (6 bases). CDR1 MNHEY and CDR2 SVGEGT come from the germline V gene. The CDR3 runs 16 residues. The V gene lost 3 bases and the J gene lost 2 bases, with 16 bases spanning the gap. CDR3 sequence: CASSYGPGTSQETQYF. The CDR3 DNA reads as TGTGCCAGCAGTTATGGGCCCGGGACTTCACAAGAGACCCAGTACTTC.

On this clonotype itself: Possible read error: a much larger clone is one base away. For the CDR3, the DNA is TGTGTCCACCAGGGGGGGGCCGAGGATACGCAGTATTTT. Residues: CVHQGGAEDTQYF. The genes are TRBV10-3 and TRBJ2-3, with D perhaps matching TRBD1 or TRBD2 (7 bases each). Looked up from germline, CDR1 is ENHRY and CDR2 is SYGVKD. The CDR3 is 13 residues long.

In its sample, this clonotype was seen many times. The J gene is TRBJ2-4, the V gene TRBV7-8; tentatively, D is TRBD1 (7 bases). V lost 7 bases to trimming and J lost 0 bases, with 16 bases between them. Germline loops: CDR1 SGHVS, CDR2 FQNEAQ. The CDR3 runs 16 residues. CDR3 protein: CASTLGGGIAKNIQYF. CDR3 nucleotide sequence: TGTGCCAGCACCCTAGGAGGGGGCATAGCCAAAAACATTCAGTACTTC.

V and J are TRBV5-4 and TRBJ2-1, with D perhaps TRBD2 (7 bases). Trimming removed 7 bases at V and 8 bases at J, with 16 bases between. The CDR3 sequence is 13 residues long. Germline V gene lookup returns CDR1 SGHNT and CDR2 YYREEE (reference sequence). This CDR3 is CASEGEGVDEQFF. The CDR3 DNA reads TGTGCCAGCGAGGGGGAGGGCGTAGATGAGCAGTTCTTC.

This clonotype was detected a few times. The J gene is TRBJ2-5, the V gene TRBV7-2; D remains ambiguous. V was shortened by 1 base and J by 1 base, with 4 bases between the two germline ends. The CDR3 spans 13 residues. Germline V gene sequence: CDR1 SGHTA, CDR2 FQGNSA. The CDR3 DNA is TGTGCCAGCAGCTTAGAGCGCCAAGAGACCCAGTACTTC. Amino acid sequence: CASSLERQETQYF.

This clonotype was observed a handful of times. The gene calls are TRBV6-2 or TRBV6-3 and TRBJ2-1, with D hard to call. V lost 6 bases, J lost 7 bases, and 7 bases lay in between. This CDR3 has 11 residues. Germline CDR1 MNHEY, CDR2 SVGEGT. The CDR3 coding sequence is TGTGCCAGCAGGAACGGGAATGAGCAGTTCTTC. It yields the protein CASRNGNEQFF.

Comment on this clonotype: A much larger clone differs by one base, so this may be a read error. Since the CDR3 does not end with the conserved phenylalanine or tryptophan, this likely comes from a read error. The V and J genes are TRBV24-1 and TRBJ2-3, with TRBD2 matching 9 bases. Germline lookup yields CDR1 KGHDR and CDR2 SFDVKD. Trimming took 4 bases from V and 0 from J; bases not matched to a gene: 7. There are 17 residues in the CDR3. Written as DNA, the CDR3 is TGTGCCACCAGTGAACGAACTAGCGGGCGTAGCACAGATACGCAGTATTAT. Protein product: CATSERTSGRSTDTQYY.

The chain employs TRBV5-4 and TRBJ1-5, with a weak D call TRBD1 (6 bases). The CDR3 spans 16 residues. Deletions cut 3 bases from V and 11 bases from J, with 24 bases between. Germline V gene lookup returns CDR1 SGHNT and CDR2 YYREEE (reference sequence). CDR3 in amino acids: CASSWTGVGGPGAQHF. CDR3 in DNA: TGTGCCAGCAGCTGGACGGGGGTTGGGGGCCCTGGGGCCCAGCATTTT.

This chain uses TRBV5-6 with TRBJ2-1; 11 bases match TRBD1. The ends lost 0 bases at V and 4 bases at J; junction bases unmatched: 0. CDR1 and CDR2 from the germline V gene are SGHDT and YYEEEE. CDR3 size: 15 residues. Written as DNA, the CDR3 is TGTGCCAGCAGCTTGGGGGACAGGGGGTACAATGAGCAGTTCTTC. Its protein is CASSLGDRGYNEQFF.

In this sample, this clonotype turned up many times. As DNA, the CDR3 is TGTGCCACCAGCAGAGACTTGGGGGTTTTGAACACTGAAGCTTTCTTT. Its protein is CATSRDLGVLNTEAFF. The gene calls are TRBV15 and TRBJ1-1, with a tentative D call TRBD1 (5 bases). The germline V and J ends were trimmed by 0 bases and 0 bases, with 11 bases remaining between them. The CDR3 is 16 residues long. The germline gives CDR1 LNHNV, CDR2 YYDKDF (reference sequence).

V and J are TRBV5-4 and TRBJ1-1, with 7 bases matching TRBD1. The J segment lost 4 bases and the V segment lost 4 bases, leaving 7 bases of the junction unmatched. The germline gives CDR1 SGHNT, CDR2 YYREEE (reference sequence). This CDR3 comprises 14 residues. The CDR3 loop reads CASSLKTGTTEAFF. For the CDR3, the DNA is TGTGCCAGCAGCCTAAAGACAGGGACCACTGAAGCTTTCTTT. Using reference TRBV5-4 and TRBJ1-1 for the parts outside the CDR3, the full variable domain is ETGVTQSPTHLIKTRGQQVTLRCSSQSGHNTVSWYQQALGQGPQFIFQYYREEENGRGNFPPRFSGLQFPNYSSELNVNALELDDSALYLCASSLKTGTTEAFFGQGTRLTVV.

This clonotype was seen at least ten times. The chain is built from TRBV6-1 and TRBJ2-7; D perhaps matches TRBD1 (6 bases). The length of the CDR3 is 17 residues. The V end was cut by 5 bases, the J end by 4 bases, with 24 bases between. Per the germline V gene, CDR1 is MNHNS and CDR2 is SASEGT. CDR3 bases: TGTGCCAGCAGTCTTAAAACCGGGGCAGGGGATTTTTACGAGCAGTACTTC. This sequence encodes CASSLKTGAGDFYEQYF.

The V call is TRBV12-3 or TRBV12-4, the J call TRBJ2-3; 12 bases agree with TRBD1. This CDR3 is 16 amino acids long. The ends lost 3 bases at V and 6 bases at J; junction bases unmatched: 7. As DNA, the CDR3 is TGTGCCAGCAGTTTTAGCGGGGACAGGGGGCTGGATACGCAGTATTTT. Its protein product is CASSFSGDRGLDTQYF.

This sequence joins TRBV11-1 and TRBJ2-1, with D possibly being TRBD2 (5 bases). V dropped 5 bases and J dropped 5 bases, with 13 bases sitting between them. Germline CDR1 and CDR2: SGHAT and FQDESV (reference sequence). This CDR3 contains 14 residues. The CDR3 DNA is TGTGCCAGCAGCCCCCGGGGTCCTAACAATGAGCAGTTCTTC. Amino acids: CASSPRGPNNEQFF.

This clonotype was seen many times. The gene calls are TRBV7-2 and TRBJ1-6, with no clear D. Germline V CDR1 and CDR2: SGHTA, FQGNSA. CDR3 size: 12 residues. V dropped 7 bases and J dropped 7 bases, with 8 bases sitting between them. The CDR3 protein is CASNRSNSPLHF. The CDR3 coding sequence is TGTGCCAGCAATAGGAGCAATTCACCCCTCCACTTT. Full variable domain (outside the CDR3, taken from reference TRBV7-2 and TRBJ1-6): GAGVSQSPSNKVTEKGKDVELRCDPISGHTALYWYRQSLGQGLEFLIYFQGNSAPDKSGLPSDRFSAERTGGSVSTLTIQRTQQEDSAVYLCASNRSNSPLHFGNGTRLTVT.

This clonotype was seen a handful of times. The gene calls are TRBV12-3 or TRBV12-4 and TRBJ1-1; D is possibly TRBD1 (5 bases). V was trimmed by 5 bases and J by 8 bases, leaving 12 bases between them. The CDR3 contains 12 residues. This CDR3 is CASSPDIPEAFF. CDR3 nucleotide sequence: TGTGCCAGCAGTCCGGACATACCAGAAGCTTTCTTT.

The table lists this clonotype with a few counts. The rearrangement uses TRBV28 and TRBJ2-3, with a possible D match to TRBD2 (6 bases). The CDR3 loop spans 15 amino acids. In germline, CDR1 is MDHEN, CDR2 SYDVKM. The V gene lost 5 bases and the J gene lost 7 bases, with 19 bases spanning the gap. The chain's CDR3 is CASSDAGTGYNTQYF. The CDR3 coding sequence is TGTGCCAGCAGTGACGCCGGGACTGGATATAATACGCAGTATTTT.

This clonotype was recorded at least ten times. The V call is TRBV12-3 or TRBV12-4, the J call TRBJ1-3; 9 nucleotides agree with TRBD1. The V gene end was trimmed by 6 bases and the J gene end by 4 bases; junction bases not matched to a gene: 10. This CDR3 comprises 16 residues. Written as DNA, the CDR3 is TGTGCCAGCAGCTACTCTGGACAGGGGTACGGAAACACCATATATTTT. Its translation is CASSYSGQGYGNTIYF.

This clonotype appeared many times. This rearrangement joins TRBV6-1 to TRBJ2-3, with D perhaps matching TRBD1 (5 bases). The CDR3 is made up of 15 amino acids. The V end lost 0 bases, the J end lost 1 base, and 8 bases lay between the germline ends. CDR1 and CDR2 (germline): MNHNS, SASEGT. CDR3: CASSEAGLGTDTQYF. DNA for the CDR3: TGTGCCAGCAGTGAAGCGGGGCTTGGCACAGATACGCAGTATTTT.

This clonotype was found many times. The chain carries TRBV2 and TRBJ1-6; no definite D call. With 8 bases removed from V and 5 bases from J, the gap between germline ends came to 7 bases. The CDR3 sequence is 12 residues long. Germline assignment: CDR1 SNHLY and CDR2 FYNNEI. CDR3 DNA: TGTGCCAGCGGACCTAATAATTCACCCCTCCACTTT. This encodes CASGPNNSPLHF.

Many counts were recorded for this clonotype. J is TRBJ1-5 and V is TRBV20-1; no firm D call. Germline CDR1 reads DFQATT; CDR2 reads SNEGSKA (reference sequence). The CDR3 consists of 10 residues. V lost 5 bases and J lost 5, with 4 bases in between. CDR3 DNA: TGCAGTGCTGGCCATCAGCCCCAGCATTTT. Encoded protein: CSAGHQPQHF.